Presented here are 7 T cell receptor beta chains from one specimen sequenced in a study of regulatory T cells in long-lasting Graves disease. This sample's time point: newly diagnosed GD, antithyroid drugs for less than 3 months. The TCR library was made from RNA that had been extracted from PBMCs in TRIzol. Researchers made TCR beta libraries by using iRepertoire HTBI primers and running Arm-PCR on CDR3 regions. A single record per CDR3 protein comes from TCRdb applying MiXCR to the multiplex PCR reads. The table records some 400,000 distinct CDR3 sequences, approximately 15% of them present only once. These data also featured in a second study, about T cells in Graves' hyperthyroidism and ophthalmopathy.

This sample comprised peripheral blood mononuclear cells (PBMCs), obtained at new diagnosis, from a patient treated with antithyroid drugs. The source of these receptors is a woman aged 30 to 39 with Graves disease.

This clonotype was counted between two and nine times. The gene calls are TRBV6-1 and TRBJ2-4, with 9 bases aligning to TRBD1. Germline CDR1 is MNHNS and CDR2 is SASEGT. V lost 6 bases and J lost 1; bases outside the gene matches: 4. This CDR3 region has 15 residues. CDR3: CASRIGTGAKNIQYF. The CDR3 bases are TGTGCCAGCAGGATTGGGACAGGGGCCAAAAACATTCAGTACTTC.

This clonotype was picked up many times. The chain uses TRBV11-2 and TRBJ2-1; 8 positions agree with TRBD2. Germline CDR1 and CDR2: SGHAT and FQNNGV. V lost 0 bases, J lost 3 bases, and 7 bases stayed unmatched. This CDR3 contains 17 residues. The CDR3 DNA sequence: TGTGCCAGCAGCTTAGATCCAATCGGGGGGGGCTACAATGAGCAGTTCTTC. Amino acid sequence: CASSLDPIGGGYNEQFF. Full variable domain (missing parts from reference TRBV11-2 and TRBJ2-1): EAGVAQSPRYKIIEKRQSVAFWCNPISGHATLYWYQQILGQGPKLLIQFQNNGVVDDSQLPKDRFSAERLKGVDSTLKIQPAKLEDSAVYLCASSLDPIGGGYNEQFFGPGTRLTVL.

The chain uses TRBV5-1 and TRBJ2-1; the D gene is possibly TRBD1 (5 bases). Trimming removed 0 bases from V and 3 bases from J, with 19 bases in between. Germline values: CDR1 SGHRS, CDR2 YFSETQ. CDR3 length: 18 residues. The CDR3 sequence: CASSLAPLRQGGYNEQFF. The CDR3 coding sequence is TGCGCCAGCAGCTTGGCCCCCCTCCGGCAGGGTGGCTACAATGAGCAGTTCTTC.

This clonotype was found many times. This chain uses TRBV6-1 with TRBJ2-5; tentatively, D is TRBD2 (5 bases). CDR1 MNHNS and CDR2 SASEGT come from the germline V gene. CDR3 size: 13 residues. Trimming removed 8 bases from V and 2 bases from J, with 12 bases in between. The DNA of the CDR3 is TGTGCCAGCCACCCGGGCGGGCAAGAGACCCAGTACTTC. This encodes CASHPGGQETQYF.

This clonotype was found a few times. At one end the junction does not follow the germline gene, possibly because of a read error. CDR3 protein: CAGSPRLSVEYEQYF. The CDR3 DNA reads as TGTGCCGGCAGCCCTCGGCTAAGTGTTGAGTACGAGCAGTACTTC. The J gene is TRBJ2-7, the V gene TRBV12-3 or TRBV12-4; D is uncertain. This CDR3 contains 15 residues.

This clonotype turned up a few times. The CDR3, as DNA: TGTGCCAGCAGCTTAGGATCGGTGACTAGCGGCTACGAGCAGTACTTC. Protein product: CASSLGSVTSGYEQYF. The chain employs TRBV7-8 and TRBJ2-7; TRBD2 agrees at 9 bases. The CDR3 has 16 amino acids. CDR1 is SGHVS, CDR2 FQNEAQ, per germline. The V and J ends lost 1 base and 3 bases, in that order; junction bases with no gene match: 7.

This clonotype was found many times. V usage is TRBV6-9 and J usage is TRBJ2-5, with 12 bases lining up with TRBD2. Germline V gene lookup returns CDR1 MNHGY and CDR2 SVAAGI. Unmatched junction bases numbered 1, after V lost 3 bases and J lost 2 bases. CDR3 size: 15 residues. The CDR3 region is CASSYGTSGQETQYF. CDR3 in DNA: TGTGCCAGCAGTTACGGGACTAGCGGGCAAGAGACCCAGTACTTC.